This note documents a single TCR beta chain sequence. Its antigen is not known. Germline CDR1 is SNHLY and CDR2 is FYNNEI. Trimming shortened V by 5 bases and J by 4 bases, and 11 bases separated the two germline ends. This CDR3 contains 13 residues. Documented treatment: oral pan-JAK inhibitor, 5-10 mg twice daily. Lesional scalp punch biopsies and peripheral blood came from alopecia areata patients. The data stem from a study of CD8+ T cells in alopecia areata. Points from the study as a whole: The study also sequences resident alphabeta T cells of normal skin in scalp samples. The study found higher clonality in lesional than normal scalp, especially in alopecia totalis/universalis.

TCR sequencing used cDNA made by reverse transcription of extracted RNA. Data came from immunoSEQ multiplex PCR; TCRdb stores just in-frame clones and leaves some out. Among about 170,000 clones listed, roughly 58% were seen once. This sequence originates from a human donor with alopecia areata. The rearrangement joins TRBV2 to TRBJ2-5, with D perhaps TRBD2 (6 bases). The input for sequencing was CD4+ T cells sorted from blood, taken between weeks 55 and 65, from a patient treated with tofacitinib. As DNA, the CDR3 is TGTGCCAGCAGTAAGACTAGTCGAGAGACCCAGTACTTC. Encoded protein: CASSKTSRETQYF.